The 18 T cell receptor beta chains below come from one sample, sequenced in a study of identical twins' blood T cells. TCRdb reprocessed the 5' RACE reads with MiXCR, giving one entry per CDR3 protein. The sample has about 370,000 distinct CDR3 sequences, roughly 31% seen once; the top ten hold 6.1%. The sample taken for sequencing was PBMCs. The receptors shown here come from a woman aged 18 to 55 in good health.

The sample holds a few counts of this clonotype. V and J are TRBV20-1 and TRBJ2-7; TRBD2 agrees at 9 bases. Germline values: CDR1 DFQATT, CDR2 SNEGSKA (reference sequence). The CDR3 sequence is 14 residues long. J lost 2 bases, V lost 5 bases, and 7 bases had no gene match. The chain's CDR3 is CSALSSGETYEQYF. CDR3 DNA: TGCAGTGCTCTTTCTAGCGGGGAGACCTACGAGCAGTACTTC.

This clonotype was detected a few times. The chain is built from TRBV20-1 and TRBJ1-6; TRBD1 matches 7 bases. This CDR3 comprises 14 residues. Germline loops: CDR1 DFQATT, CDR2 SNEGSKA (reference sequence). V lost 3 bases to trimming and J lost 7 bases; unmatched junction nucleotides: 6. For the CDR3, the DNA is TGCAGTGCTAGTGGAGGGACAGCCAATTCACCCCTCCACTTT. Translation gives CSASGGTANSPLHF.

CDR3 loop: CASRDSDMNTEAFF. Here the CDR3 DNA reads TGTGCCAGCAGGGACAGCGATATGAACACTGAAGCTTTCTTT. This chain connects TRBV2 to TRBJ1-1; weak D call: TRBD1 (6 bases). The V and J ends lost 6 bases and 0 bases respectively, with 11 bases between them. The CDR3 runs to 14 residues. Germline values: CDR1 SNHLY, CDR2 FYNNEI. The whole variable domain, filled in from reference TRBV2 and TRBJ1-1, reads EPEVTQTPSHQVTQMGQEVILRCVPISNHLYFYWYRQILGQKVEFLVSFYNNEISEKSEIFDDQFSVERPDGSNFTLKIRSTKLEDSAMYFCASRDSDMNTEAFFGQGTRLTVV.

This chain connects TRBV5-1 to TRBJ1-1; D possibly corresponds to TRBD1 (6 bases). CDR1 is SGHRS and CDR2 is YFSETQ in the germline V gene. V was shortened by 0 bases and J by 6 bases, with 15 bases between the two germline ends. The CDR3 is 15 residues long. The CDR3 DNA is TGCGCCAGCAGCTTGGTCCAACTAAAGGGGGCTGAAGCTTTCTTT. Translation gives CASSLVQLKGAEAFF.

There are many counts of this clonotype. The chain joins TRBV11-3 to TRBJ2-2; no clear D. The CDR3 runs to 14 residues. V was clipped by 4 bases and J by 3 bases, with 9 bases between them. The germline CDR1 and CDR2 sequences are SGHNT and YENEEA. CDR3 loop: CASSSSAYTGELFF. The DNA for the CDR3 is TGTGCCAGCAGCTCGTCGGCTTACACCGGGGAGCTGTTTTTT.

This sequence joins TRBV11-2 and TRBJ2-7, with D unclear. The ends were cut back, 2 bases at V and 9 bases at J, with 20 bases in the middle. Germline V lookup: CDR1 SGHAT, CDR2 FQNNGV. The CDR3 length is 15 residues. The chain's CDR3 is CASSLMGATSVGQYF. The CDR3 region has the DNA TGTGCCAGCAGCTTAATGGGTGCCACCTCTGTCGGGCAGTACTTC.

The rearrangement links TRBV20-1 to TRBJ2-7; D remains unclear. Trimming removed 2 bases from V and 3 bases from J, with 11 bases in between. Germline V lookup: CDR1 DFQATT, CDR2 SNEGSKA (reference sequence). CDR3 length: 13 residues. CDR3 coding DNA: TGCAGTGCTAGATCAGGAACCCACTACGAGCAGTACTTC. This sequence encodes CSARSGTHYEQYF.

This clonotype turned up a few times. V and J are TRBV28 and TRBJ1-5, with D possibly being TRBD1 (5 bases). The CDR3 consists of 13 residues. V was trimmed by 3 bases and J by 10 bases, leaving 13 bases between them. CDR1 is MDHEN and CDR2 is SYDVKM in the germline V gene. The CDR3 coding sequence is TGTGCCAGCAGTTTCTTGCAGGGTCCACCCCAGCATTTT. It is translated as CASSFLQGPPQHF.

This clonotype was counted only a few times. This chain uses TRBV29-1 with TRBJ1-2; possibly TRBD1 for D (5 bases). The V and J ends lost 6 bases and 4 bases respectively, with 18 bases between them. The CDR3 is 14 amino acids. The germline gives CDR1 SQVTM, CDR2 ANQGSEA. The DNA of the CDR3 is TGCAGCGTCGACCTTTTTGACAGCCCCTATGGCTACACCTTC. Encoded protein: CSVDLFDSPYGYTF.

DNA for the CDR3: TGTGCCAGCAGTGAGTCAGGGGCCGGGTACAATCAGCCCCAGCATTTT. Protein sequence: CASSESGAGYNQPQHF. The chain couples TRBV2 to TRBJ1-5; tentatively, D is TRBD1 (6 bases). This CDR3 comprises 16 residues. In germline, CDR1 is SNHLY, CDR2 FYNNEI. The germline V and J ends were trimmed by 3 bases and 3 bases, with 15 bases remaining between them. Complete variable domain (other parts from reference TRBV2 and TRBJ1-5): EPEVTQTPSHQVTQMGQEVILRCVPISNHLYFYWYRQILGQKVEFLVSFYNNEISEKSEIFDDQFSVERPDGSNFTLKIRSTKLEDSAMYFCASSESGAGYNQPQHFGDGTRLSIL.

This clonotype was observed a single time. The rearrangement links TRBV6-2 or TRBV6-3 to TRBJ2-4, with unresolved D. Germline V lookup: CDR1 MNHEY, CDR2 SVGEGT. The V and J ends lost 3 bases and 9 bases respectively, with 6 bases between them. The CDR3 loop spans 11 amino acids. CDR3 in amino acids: CASSYSSIQYF. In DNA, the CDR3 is TGTGCCAGCAGTTATTCGAGCATTCAGTACTTC.

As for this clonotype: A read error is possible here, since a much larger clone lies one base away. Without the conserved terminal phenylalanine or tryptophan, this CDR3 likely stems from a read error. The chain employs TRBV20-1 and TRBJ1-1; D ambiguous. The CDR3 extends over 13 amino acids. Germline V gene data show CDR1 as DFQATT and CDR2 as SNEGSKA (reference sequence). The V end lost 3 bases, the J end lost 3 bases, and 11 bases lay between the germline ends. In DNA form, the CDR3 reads TGCAGTGCTAGTTCGTCCGTCTACACTGAAGCTTTCTCT. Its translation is CSASSSVYTEAFS.

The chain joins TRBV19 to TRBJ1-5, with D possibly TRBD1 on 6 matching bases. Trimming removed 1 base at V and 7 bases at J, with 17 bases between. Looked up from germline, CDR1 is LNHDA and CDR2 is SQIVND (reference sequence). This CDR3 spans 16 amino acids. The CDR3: CASSIGRTAGRQPQHF. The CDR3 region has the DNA TGTGCCAGTAGTATAGGTAGGACAGCTGGTCGGCAGCCCCAGCATTTT.

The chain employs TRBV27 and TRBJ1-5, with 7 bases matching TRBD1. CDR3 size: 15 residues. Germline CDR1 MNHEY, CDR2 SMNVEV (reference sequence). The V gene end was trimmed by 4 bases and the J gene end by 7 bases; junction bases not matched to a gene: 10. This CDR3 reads CASSSEGAGSQPQHF. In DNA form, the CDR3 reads TGTGCCAGCAGTTCGGAGGGGGCTGGGTCCCAGCCCCAGCATTTT.

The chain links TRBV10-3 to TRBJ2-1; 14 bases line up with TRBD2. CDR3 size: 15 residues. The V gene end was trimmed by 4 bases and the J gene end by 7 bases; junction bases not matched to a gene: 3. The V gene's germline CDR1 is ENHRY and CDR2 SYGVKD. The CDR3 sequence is CAISGRTSGRNEQFF. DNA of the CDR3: TGTGCCATCAGTGGAAGGACTAGCGGGAGGAATGAGCAGTTCTTC.

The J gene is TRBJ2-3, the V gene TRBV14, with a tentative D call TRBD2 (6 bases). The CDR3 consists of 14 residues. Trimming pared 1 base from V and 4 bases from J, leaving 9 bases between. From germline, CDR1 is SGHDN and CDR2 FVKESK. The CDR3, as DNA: TGTGCCAGCAGCCAAGTAGCGGTCGCAGATACGCAGTATTTT. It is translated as CASSQVAVADTQYF.

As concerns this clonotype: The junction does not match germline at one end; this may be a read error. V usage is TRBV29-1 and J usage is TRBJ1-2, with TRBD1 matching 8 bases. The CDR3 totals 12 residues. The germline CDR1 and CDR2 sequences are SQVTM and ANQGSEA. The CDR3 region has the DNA TGCAGTGTTACTTACCAGGGGGCGATACCCTCCTTC. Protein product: CSVTYQGAIPSF.

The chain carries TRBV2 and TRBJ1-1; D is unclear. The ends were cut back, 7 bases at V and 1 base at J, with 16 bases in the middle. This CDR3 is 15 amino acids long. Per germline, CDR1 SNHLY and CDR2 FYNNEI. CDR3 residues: CASTLGRLENTEAFF. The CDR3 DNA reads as TGTGCCAGCACCCTCGGCAGACTAGAGAACACTGAAGCTTTCTTT. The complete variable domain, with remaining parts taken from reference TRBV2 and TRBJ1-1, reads EPEVTQTPSHQVTQMGQEVILRCVPISNHLYFYWYRQILGQKVEFLVSFYNNEISEKSEIFDDQFSVERPDGSNFTLKIRSTKLEDSAMYFCASTLGRLENTEAFFGQGTRLTVV.